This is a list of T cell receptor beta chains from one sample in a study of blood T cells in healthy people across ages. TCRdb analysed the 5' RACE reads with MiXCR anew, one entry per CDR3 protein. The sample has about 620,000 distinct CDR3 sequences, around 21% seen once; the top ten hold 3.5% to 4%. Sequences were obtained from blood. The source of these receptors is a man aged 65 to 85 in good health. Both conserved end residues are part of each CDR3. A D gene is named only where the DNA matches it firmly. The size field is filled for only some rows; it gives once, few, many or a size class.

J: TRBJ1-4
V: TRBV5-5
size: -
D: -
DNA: TGTGCCAGCAGCCGGGCCGTCGAGGGCGAAAAACTGTTTTTT
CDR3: CASSRAVEGEKLFF

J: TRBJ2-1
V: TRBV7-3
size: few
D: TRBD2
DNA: TGTGCCAGCAGCTTTCGTATTAGCGGGAGGGCGAGCTCCTACAATGAGCAGTTCTTC
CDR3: CASSFRISGRASSYNEQFF

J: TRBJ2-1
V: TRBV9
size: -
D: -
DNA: TGTGCCAGCAGCGCCGGCGTGGGAGTCAATGAGCAGTTCTTC
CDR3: CASSAGVGVNEQFF

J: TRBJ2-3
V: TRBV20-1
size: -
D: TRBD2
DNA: TGCAGTGCTACCAAGAGGGAGGGCCAGGGAGATACGCAGTATTTT
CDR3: CSATKREGQGDTQYF

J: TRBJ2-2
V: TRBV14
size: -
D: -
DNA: TGTGCCAGCAGCCAAAGCGCGGTAGGAGCCGGGGAGCTGTTTTTT
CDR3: CASSQSAVGAGELFF

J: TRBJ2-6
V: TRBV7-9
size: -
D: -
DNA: TGTGCCAGCAGCTTGCATACGCCTTGGGCCAACGTCCTGACTTTC
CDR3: CASSLHTPWANVLTF

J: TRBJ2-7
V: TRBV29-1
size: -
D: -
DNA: TGCAGCGTTGAAGTGCCGGACTACGAGCAGTACTTC
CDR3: CSVEVPDYEQYF

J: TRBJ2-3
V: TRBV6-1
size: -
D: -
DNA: TGTGCCAGCAGTGAACTAGGACGGACAGATACGCAGTATTTT
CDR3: CASSELGRTDTQYF

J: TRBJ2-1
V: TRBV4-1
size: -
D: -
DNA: TGCGCCAGCAGCCAATGGGCCGGGACTGACGACTCCTACAATGAGCAGTTCTTC
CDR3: CASSQWAGTDDSYNEQFF

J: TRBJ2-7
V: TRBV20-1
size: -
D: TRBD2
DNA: TGCAGTGCCGCTAGCGGTTACGAGCAGTACTTC
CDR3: CSAASGYEQYF

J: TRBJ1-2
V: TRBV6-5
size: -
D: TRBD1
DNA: TGTGCCAGCAGTAGGCAGGGGGCCAAAGGCTACACCTTC
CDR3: CASSRQGAKGYTF

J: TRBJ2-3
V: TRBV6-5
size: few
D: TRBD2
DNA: TGTGCCAGCAGTTTGCTGACTAGCGGTAGCACAGATACGCAGTATTTT
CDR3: CASSLLTSGSTDTQYF

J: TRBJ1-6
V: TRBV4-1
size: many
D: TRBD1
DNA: TGCGCCAGCAGCCCTGCGACAGGGGGCTCCTATAATTCACCCCTCCACTTT
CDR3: CASSPATGGSYNSPLHF

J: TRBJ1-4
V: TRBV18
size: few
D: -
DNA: TGTGCCAGCTCACCACCTACAGGGTTTAATGAAAAACTGTTTTTT
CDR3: CASSPPTGFNEKLFF

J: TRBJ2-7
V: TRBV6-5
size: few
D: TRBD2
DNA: TGTGCCAGCACCAAGCGGGAGGGCCACGAGCAGTACTTC
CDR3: CASTKREGHEQYF

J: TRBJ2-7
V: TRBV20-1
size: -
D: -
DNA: TGCAGTGCTAGAAGCAGGGGGGGCCGATACGAGCAGTACTTC
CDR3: CSARSRGGRYEQYF

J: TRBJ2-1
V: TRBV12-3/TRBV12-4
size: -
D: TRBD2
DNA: TGTGCCAGCTTACTCGGGAGGAAATACAATGAGCAGTTCTTC
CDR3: CASLLGRKYNEQFF

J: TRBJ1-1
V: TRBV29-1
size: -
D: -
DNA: TGCAGAGGGTCCCAGGGGAACACTGAAGCTTTCTTT
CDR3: CRGSQGNTEAFF

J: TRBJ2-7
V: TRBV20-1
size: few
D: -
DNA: TGCAGTGCTAGAGAGGGTAGGGGGGGTTTGTACGAGCAGTACTTC
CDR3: CSAREGRGGLYEQYF

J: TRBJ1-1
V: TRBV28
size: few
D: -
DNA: TGTGCCAGCAGACCGAGGGCAGGGGCCACTGAAGCTTTCTTT
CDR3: CASRPRAGATEAFF

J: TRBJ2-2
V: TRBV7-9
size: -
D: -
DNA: TGTGCCAGCAGCCAAGGACGTACTACGAACACCGGGGAGCTGTTTTTT
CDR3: CASSQGRTTNTGELFF

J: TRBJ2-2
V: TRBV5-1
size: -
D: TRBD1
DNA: TGCGCCAGCAGCTTGACAGGGGGTCGAACGAACACCGGGGAGCTGTTTTTT
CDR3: CASSLTGGRTNTGELFF